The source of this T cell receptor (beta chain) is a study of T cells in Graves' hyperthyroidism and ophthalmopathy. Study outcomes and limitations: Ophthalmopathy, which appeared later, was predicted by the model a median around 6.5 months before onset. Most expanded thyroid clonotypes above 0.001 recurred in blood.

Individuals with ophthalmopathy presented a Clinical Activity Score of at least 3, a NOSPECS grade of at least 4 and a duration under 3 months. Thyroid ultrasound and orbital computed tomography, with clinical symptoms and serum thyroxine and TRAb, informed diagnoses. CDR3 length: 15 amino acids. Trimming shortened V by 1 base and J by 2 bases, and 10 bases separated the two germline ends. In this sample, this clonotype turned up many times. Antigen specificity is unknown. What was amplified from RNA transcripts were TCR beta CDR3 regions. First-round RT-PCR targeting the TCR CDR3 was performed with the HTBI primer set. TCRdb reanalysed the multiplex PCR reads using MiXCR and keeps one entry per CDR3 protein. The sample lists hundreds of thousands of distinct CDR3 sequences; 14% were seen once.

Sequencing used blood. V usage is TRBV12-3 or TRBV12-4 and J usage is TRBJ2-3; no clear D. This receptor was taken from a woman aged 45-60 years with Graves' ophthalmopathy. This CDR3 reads CASSLGLVTTDTQYF. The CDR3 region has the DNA TGTGCCAGCAGTTTAGGCTTGGTGACCACAGATACGCAGTATTTT.